The text below deals with one T cell receptor beta chain. Antigen unknown. V was pared by 3 bases and J by 2 bases, with 10 bases between. The CDR3 has 14 amino acids. Germline CDR1 SEHNR, CDR2 FQNEAQ (reference sequence). The sample is drawn from a study of cytomegalovirus exposure and HLA in healthy donors. Findings and caveats of the study: Cytomegalovirus association was assigned to about 150 TCR beta chains.

Amplification used 60 Vbeta primers and 13 Jbeta primers. This table comes from immunoSEQ multiplex PCR, and its TCRdb copy is limited to in-frame clones, with some not included. The sample table includes under 250,000 clones. Regarding donors, all were healthy bone marrow donors. This clonotype originated in a girl aged 2-9 years in good health and CMV-seropositive. Sample: PBMCs. The chain joins TRBV7-9 to TRBJ2-5; D not resolved. CDR3 in DNA: TGTGCCAGCAGCTTGTTTGACGGGCAAGAGACCCAGTACTTC. Protein product: CASSLFDGQETQYF.